This T cell receptor (beta chain) originates from a study of T cells in Graves' hyperthyroidism and ophthalmopathy. The study, taken as a whole, reports: Clonotypes that were expanded in thyroid above 0.001 mostly appeared in blood too. With a median lead of around 6.7 months before onset, the model predicted ophthalmopathy. Using 13 V-J features, a model discriminated ophthalmopathy from stable hyperthyroidism.

Regions amplified from RNA transcripts were the TCR beta CDR3 regions. HTBI primers were the set used in a first-round RT-PCR of the TCR CDR3. TCRdb called the multiplex PCR reads again in MiXCR, with one record for every CDR3 protein. The table includes 550,000 to 800,000 distinct CDR3 sequences, around 17% detected once. Trimming took 0 bases from V and 0 from J; bases not matched to a gene: 7. CDR3 length: 19 residues. Germline CDR1 reads LGHDT; CDR2 reads YNNKEL (reference sequence). This clonotype was counted between two and nine times. The antigen is undetermined. Fresh 10 ml peripheral blood yielded PBMCs.

V and J are TRBV3-1 and TRBJ2-6, with 8 positions matching TRBD1. The sequence was collected from a man aged 18 to 30 with Graves' hyperthyroidism. The sequencing sample was made of blood. DNA of the CDR3: TGTGCCAGCAGCCAAGATCCGGGACAGGATTACTCTGGGGCCAACGTCCTGACTTTC. Translation: CASSQDPGQDYSGANVLTF.